Detailed here is one T cell receptor beta chain. Its antigen is not identified. Libraries were prepared by immunoSEQ multiplex PCR; TCRdb keeps only in-frame clonotypes and omits some of them. Of about 35,000 clones listed, about 89% were seen once; the top ten hold approximately 0.2%. As to time point: newly diagnosed, previously untreated cHL patient sample. Magnetic negative selection was used to purify CD4+ T cells from thawed PBMCs. Comparator PBMCs were from newly diagnosed, untreated classical Hodgkin lymphoma. The data were obtained in a study of PD-1 blockade in classical Hodgkin lymphoma. Study conclusions and caveats: Whatever underlies the repertoire differences (possibly disease activity or prior therapy) remains undefined. Reported findings placed baseline TCR diversity lower in newly diagnosed patients (compared with healthy donors).

Germline loops: CDR1 PRHDT, CDR2 FYEKMQ (reference sequence). After removal of 6 bases from V and 3 bases from J, the junction contained 10 bases not matched to a gene. The CDR3 has 15 residues. This TCR was sampled from a human donor with classical Hodgkin lymphoma. This rearrangement joins TRBV13 to TRBJ1-1, with 7 bases lining up with TRBD1. What was sequenced was CD4+ T cells from blood. Here the CDR3 reads CASSMPRQGYTEAFF. The CDR3 DNA sequence: TGTGCCAGCAGTATGCCCAGACAGGGATACACTGAAGCTTTCTTT. The full variable domain, completed using reference TRBV13 and TRBJ1-1, is AAGVIQSPRHLIKEKRETATLKCYPIPRHDTVYWYQQGPGQDPQFLISFYEKMQSDKGSIPDRFSAQQFSDYHSELNMSSLELGDSALYFCASSMPRQGYTEAFFGQGTRLTVV.